The rows below give T cell receptor beta chains drawn from one sample of a study of beta chain features in type 1 diabetes. The data were produced by immunoSEQ multiplex PCR, yet TCRdb's version contains in-frame clones alone and is incomplete. This sample yields over 300,000 clones, of which around 9.3% are seen a single time; less than 1.2% belongs to the top ten. Input material: central memory CD4+ T cells from blood. Receptors were obtained from a man between 25 and 39 years old with type 1 diabetes. Both conserved end residues are part of each CDR3. D genes are given only for firm matches. Not all rows give a size; the values are once, few, many and, for expanded clones, a class.

16	TRBJ2-3	NA	TRBV7-2	few	CASSSGARRTTDTQYF
11	TRBJ2-1	NA	TRBV20-1	NA	CSASPHQEQFF
17	TRBJ2-1	NA	TRBV11-2	few	CASSLVVQGAGYNEQFF
12	TRBJ2-3	NA	TRBV9	NA	CASSATTDTQYF
13	TRBJ2-5	NA	TRBV6-6	few	CASSRDVQETQYF
13	TRBJ2-5	NA	TRBV2	few	CASRSYRQETQYF
15	TRBJ2-3	NA	TRBV9	NA	CASSPTSWAPDTQYF
13	TRBJ1-5	NA	TRBV7-2	few	CASSLEKNQPQHF
15	TRBJ2-3	NA	TRBV7-8	few	CASSFAGADADTQYF
16	TRBJ2-5	TRBD2	TRBV5-1	few	CASSLGLAGDQETQYF
14	TRBJ1-5	NA	TRBV6-1	few	CASSENSGHQPQHF
12	TRBJ2-3	NA	TRBV27	few	CASSVSGDTQYF
13	TRBJ1-6	NA	TRBV7-2	NA	CASSLYTDSPLHF
15	TRBJ2-4	NA	TRBV9	many	CASSADTFGINIQYF
13	TRBJ1-6	NA	TRBV7-2	NA	CASLDGPYLPLHF
17	TRBJ2-3	NA	TRBV5-4	few	CASSLPTHGSSTDTQYF
12	TRBJ2-5	NA	TRBV9	NA	CASSASGLTQYF
13	TRBJ2-2	NA	TRBV2	few	CASSVLGTGELFF
14	TRBJ2-2	TRBD1	TRBV28	few	CASSRTGDTGELFF
12	TRBJ1-2	NA	TRBV7-9	many	CASSGDSYGYTF
14	TRBJ2-3	NA	TRBV5-4	NA	CASSSEARLDTQYF
13	TRBJ1-2	TRBD1	TRBV11-2	NA	CASSADRGKGYTF
15	TRBJ2-7	NA	TRBV5-1	few	CASSSQPGQGYEQYF
16	TRBJ2-2	NA	TRBV6-6	many	CASTGGAASNTGELFF
12	TRBJ2-3	NA	TRBV7-9	few	CASSLMADTQYF
11	TRBJ1-2	NA	TRBV19	few	CASSIWDGYTF
14	TRBJ2-1	NA	TRBV7-9	NA	CASSFRGSYNEQFF
15	TRBJ2-2	TRBD1	TRBV5-1	many	CASSGTGQNTGELFF
13	TRBJ1-1	NA	TRBV11-3	few	CASSLGGETEAFF
15	TRBJ1-1	TRBD1	TRBV7-2	NA	CASSSGQGFHTEAFF
11	TRBJ2-5	NA	TRBV20-1	NA	CSGMLQETQYF
14	TRBJ1-1	NA	TRBV12-5	many	CASGLAGGRTEAFF
13	TRBJ1-1	NA	TRBV6-5	NA	CASSYWTNTEAFF
14	TRBJ1-4	TRBD1	TRBV7-9	few	CASSLGTGDEKLFF
16	TRBJ1-2	NA	TRBV18	NA	CASSPPGLGTAYGYTF
15	TRBJ2-5	TRBD2	TRBV7-2	NA	CASSPLSGGAGTQYF
17	TRBJ2-3	NA	TRBV14	many	CASSPWTAYFSTDTQYF
12	TRBJ2-5	NA	TRBV12-5	NA	CASGLLGETQYF
15	TRBJ2-7	NA	TRBV29-1	few	CSVEGHVQGPYEQYF
14	TRBJ2-1	NA	TRBV28	few	CATTRGGTGNEQFF
15	TRBJ1-5	NA	TRBV30	few	CAWSRGGVSNQPQHF
16	TRBJ1-6	TRBD1	TRBV18	NA	CASSPGTGGNNSPLHF
12	TRBJ2-1	NA	TRBV7-2	NA	CASSFLNNEQFF
13	TRBJ1-4	NA	TRBV27	many	CASGSGSNEKLFF
15	TRBJ1-2	TRBD1	TRBV7-2	once	CASSASGQGAYGYTF
12	TRBJ2-5	NA	TRBV18	few	CASSPERETQYF
13	TRBJ2-7	TRBD1	TRBV7-2	many	CATGGDRVVEQYF
15	TRBJ2-3	TRBD2	TRBV6-1	NA	CASSERLAAKDTQYF
12	TRBJ1-1	NA	TRBV6-1	NA	CASSEIPGSAFF
15	TRBJ2-7	TRBD1	TRBV7-2	NA	CASSITGTGGYEQYF